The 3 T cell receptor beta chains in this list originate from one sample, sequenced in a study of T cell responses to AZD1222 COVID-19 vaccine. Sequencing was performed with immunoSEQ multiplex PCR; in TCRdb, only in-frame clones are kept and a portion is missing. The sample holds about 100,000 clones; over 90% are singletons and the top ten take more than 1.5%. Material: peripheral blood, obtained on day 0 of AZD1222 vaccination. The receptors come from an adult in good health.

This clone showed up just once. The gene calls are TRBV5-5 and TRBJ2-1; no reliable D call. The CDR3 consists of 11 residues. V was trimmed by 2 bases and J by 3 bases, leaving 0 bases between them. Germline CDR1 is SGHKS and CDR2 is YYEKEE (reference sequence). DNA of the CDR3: TGTGCCAGCAGCTTCTACAATGAGCAGTTCTTC. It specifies CASSFYNEQFF. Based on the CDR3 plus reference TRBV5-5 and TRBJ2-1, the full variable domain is DAGVTQSPTHLIKTRGQQVTLRCSPISGHKSVSWYQQVLGQGPQFIFQYYEKEERGRGNFPDRFSARQFPNYSSELNVNALLLGDSALYLCASSFYNEQFFGPGTRLTVL.

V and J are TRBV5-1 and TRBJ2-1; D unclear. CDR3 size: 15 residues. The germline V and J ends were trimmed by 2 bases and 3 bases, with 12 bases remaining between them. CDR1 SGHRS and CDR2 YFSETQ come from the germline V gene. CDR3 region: CASSFIAADYNEQFF. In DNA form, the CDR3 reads TGCGCCAGCAGCTTTATCGCGGCTGACTACAATGAGCAGTTCTTC.

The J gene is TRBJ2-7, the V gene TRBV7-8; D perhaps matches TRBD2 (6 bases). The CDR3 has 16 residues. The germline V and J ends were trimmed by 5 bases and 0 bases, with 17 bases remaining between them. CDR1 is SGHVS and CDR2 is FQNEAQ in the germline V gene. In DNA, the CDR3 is TGTGCCAGCAGCAGAACCGGGACTTCGAGCTCCTACGAGCAGTACTTC. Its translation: CASSRTGTSSSYEQYF.